The TCR beta chain described here comes from a study of human T cells and chemical hapten exposure. This clonotype was counted a few times. Time point denoted: patch test 2, 6 weeks after DPC sensitization. Noted treatment: therapeutic diphenylcyclopropenone sensitization with weekly scalp DPC. TCRdb ran MiXCR on the RACE reads and lists one entry per CDR3 protein. The table shows tens of thousands of distinct CDR3 sequences, with more than 6.5% occurring only once. The sample here was whole blood, taken in connection with sensitization to the hapten diphenylcyclopropenone (DPC). This TCR came from a woman between 25 and 40 years old with alopecia areata. Some clones in this sample may be carry-over from other donors' samples.

This CDR3 is CATRMGELNTGELFF. CDR3 bases: TGTGCCACCAGAATGGGGGAGCTCAACACCGGGGAGCTGTTTTTT. The chain is built from TRBV28 and TRBJ2-2, with D perhaps being TRBD1 or TRBD2 (5 bases each). Per the germline V gene, CDR1 is MDHEN and CDR2 is SYDVKM. The CDR3 is made up of 15 amino acids. V dropped 10 bases and J dropped 2 bases, with 17 bases sitting between them.